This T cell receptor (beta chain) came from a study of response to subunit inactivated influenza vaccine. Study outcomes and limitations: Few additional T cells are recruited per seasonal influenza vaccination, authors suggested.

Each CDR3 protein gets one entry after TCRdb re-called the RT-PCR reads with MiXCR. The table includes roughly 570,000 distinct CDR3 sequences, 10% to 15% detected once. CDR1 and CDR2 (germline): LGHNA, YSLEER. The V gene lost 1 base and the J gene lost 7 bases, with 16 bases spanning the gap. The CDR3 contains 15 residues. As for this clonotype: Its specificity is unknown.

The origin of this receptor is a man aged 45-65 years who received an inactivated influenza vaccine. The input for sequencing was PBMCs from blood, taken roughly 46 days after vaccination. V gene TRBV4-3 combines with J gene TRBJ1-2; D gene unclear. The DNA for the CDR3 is TGCGCCAGCAGCCAAGGCAGACTGGTGTTGGGTGGCTACACCTTC. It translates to CASSQGRLVLGGYTF.